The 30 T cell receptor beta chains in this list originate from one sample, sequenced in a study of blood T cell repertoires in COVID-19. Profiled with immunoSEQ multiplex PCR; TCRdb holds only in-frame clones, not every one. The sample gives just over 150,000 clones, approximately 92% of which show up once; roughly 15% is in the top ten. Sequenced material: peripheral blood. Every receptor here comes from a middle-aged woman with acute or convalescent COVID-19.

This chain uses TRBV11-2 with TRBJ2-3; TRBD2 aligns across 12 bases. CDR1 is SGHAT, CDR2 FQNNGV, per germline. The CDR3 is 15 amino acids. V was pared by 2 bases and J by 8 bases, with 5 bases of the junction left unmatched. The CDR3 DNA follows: TGTGCCAGCAGCTTACTAGCGGGGGGGCCTAGTACGCAGTATTTT. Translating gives CASSLLAGGPSTQYF.

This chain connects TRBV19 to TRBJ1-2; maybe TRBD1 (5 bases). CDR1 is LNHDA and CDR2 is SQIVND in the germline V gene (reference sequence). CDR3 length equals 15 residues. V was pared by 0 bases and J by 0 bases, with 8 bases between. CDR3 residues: CASSIEDRSNYGYTF. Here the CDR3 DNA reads TGTGCCAGTAGTATAGAAGACAGATCTAACTATGGCTACACCTTC.

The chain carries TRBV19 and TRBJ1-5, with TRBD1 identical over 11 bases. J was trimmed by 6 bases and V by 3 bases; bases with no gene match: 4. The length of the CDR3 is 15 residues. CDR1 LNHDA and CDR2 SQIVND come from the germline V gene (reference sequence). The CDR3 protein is CASSIVGQGVQPQHF. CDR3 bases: TGTGCCAGTAGTATCGTGGGACAGGGGGTTCAGCCCCAGCATTTT.

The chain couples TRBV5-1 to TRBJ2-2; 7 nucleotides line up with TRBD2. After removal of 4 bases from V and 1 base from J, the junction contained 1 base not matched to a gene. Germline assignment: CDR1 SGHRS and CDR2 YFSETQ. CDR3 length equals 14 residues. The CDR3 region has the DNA TGCGCCAGCAGCCCGGGGGGGAACACCGGGGAGCTGTTTTTT. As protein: CASSPGGNTGELFF.

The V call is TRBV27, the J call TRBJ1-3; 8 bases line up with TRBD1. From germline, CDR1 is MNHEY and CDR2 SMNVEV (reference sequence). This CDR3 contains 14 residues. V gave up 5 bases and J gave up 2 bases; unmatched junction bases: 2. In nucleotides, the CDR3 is TGTGCCAGCAGTGGACAGGGCGCTGGAAACACCATATATTTT. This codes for CASSGQGAGNTIYF.

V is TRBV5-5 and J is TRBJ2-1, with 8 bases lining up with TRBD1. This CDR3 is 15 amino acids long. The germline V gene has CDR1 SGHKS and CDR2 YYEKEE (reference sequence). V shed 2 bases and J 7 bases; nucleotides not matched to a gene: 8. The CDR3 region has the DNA TGTGCCAGCAGCTTCGATCAGGGGGCTTGGAATGAGCAGTTCTTC. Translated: CASSFDQGAWNEQFF.

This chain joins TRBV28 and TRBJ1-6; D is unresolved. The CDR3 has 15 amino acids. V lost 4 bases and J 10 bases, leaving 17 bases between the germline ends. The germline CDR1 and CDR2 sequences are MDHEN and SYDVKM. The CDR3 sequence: CASSSPWAVRSPLHF. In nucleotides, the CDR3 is TGTGCCAGCAGTTCCCCATGGGCTGTACGGTCACCCCTCCACTTT.

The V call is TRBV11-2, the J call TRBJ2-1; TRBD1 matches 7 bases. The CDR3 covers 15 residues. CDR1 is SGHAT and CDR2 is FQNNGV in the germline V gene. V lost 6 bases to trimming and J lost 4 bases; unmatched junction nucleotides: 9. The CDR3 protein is CASSDTTGAYNEQFF. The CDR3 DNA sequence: TGTGCCAGCAGTGATACCACAGGGGCATACAATGAGCAGTTCTTC.

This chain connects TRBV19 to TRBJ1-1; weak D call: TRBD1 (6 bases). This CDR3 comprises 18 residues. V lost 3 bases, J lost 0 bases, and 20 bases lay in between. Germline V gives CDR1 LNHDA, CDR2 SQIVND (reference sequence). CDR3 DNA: TGTGCCAGTAGTATGTTTGGGGGCGGCTTCGGGATGAACACTGAAGCTTTCTTT. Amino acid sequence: CASSMFGGGFGMNTEAFF.

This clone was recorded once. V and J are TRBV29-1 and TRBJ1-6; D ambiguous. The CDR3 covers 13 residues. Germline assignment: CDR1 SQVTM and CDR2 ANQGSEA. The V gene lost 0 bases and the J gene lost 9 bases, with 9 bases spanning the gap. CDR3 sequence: CSVEDGGTSPLHF. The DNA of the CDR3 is TGCAGCGTTGAAGATGGTGGCACTTCACCCCTCCACTTT.

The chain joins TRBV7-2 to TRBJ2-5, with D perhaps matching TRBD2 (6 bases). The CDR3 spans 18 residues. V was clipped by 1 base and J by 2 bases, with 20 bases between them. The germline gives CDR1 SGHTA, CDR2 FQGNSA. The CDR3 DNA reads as TGTGCCAGCAGCTTAGATATCCAAAGTCGGAGGGGACAAGAGACCCAGTACTTC. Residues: CASSLDIQSRRGQETQYF. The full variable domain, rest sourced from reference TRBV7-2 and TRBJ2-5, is GAGVSQSPSNKVTEKGKDVELRCDPISGHTALYWYRQSLGQGLEFLIYFQGNSAPDKSGLPSDRFSAERTGGSVSTLTIQRTQQEDSAVYLCASSLDIQSRRGQETQYFGPGTRLLVL.

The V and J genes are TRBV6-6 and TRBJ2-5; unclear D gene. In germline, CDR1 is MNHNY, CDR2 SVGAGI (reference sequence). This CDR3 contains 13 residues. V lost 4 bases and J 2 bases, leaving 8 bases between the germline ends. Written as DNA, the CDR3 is TGTGCCAGCAGTTGGTGGCCACAAGAGACCCAGTACTTC. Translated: CASSWWPQETQYF.

Written as DNA, the CDR3 is TGCGCCAGCAGTCCTTGGGGCGGAGACTATGGCTACACCTTC. It translates to CASSPWGGDYGYTF. The rearrangement joins TRBV4-1 to TRBJ1-2; D may be TRBD1 (5 bases). This CDR3 spans 14 amino acids. Trimming left V 6 bases short and J 3 bases short, with 14 bases between. The V gene's germline CDR1 is MGHRA and CDR2 YSYEKL.

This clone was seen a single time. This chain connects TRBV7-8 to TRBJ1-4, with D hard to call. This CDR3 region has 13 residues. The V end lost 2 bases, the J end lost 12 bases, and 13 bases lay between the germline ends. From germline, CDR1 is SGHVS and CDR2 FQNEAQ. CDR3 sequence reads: CASSLTHGEQLFF. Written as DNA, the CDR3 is TGTGCCAGCAGCTTAACTCACGGGGAGCAACTGTTTTTT.

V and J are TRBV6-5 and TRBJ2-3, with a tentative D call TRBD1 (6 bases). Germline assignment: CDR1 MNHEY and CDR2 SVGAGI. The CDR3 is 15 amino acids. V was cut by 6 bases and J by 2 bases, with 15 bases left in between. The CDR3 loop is CASRNMNRATDTQYF. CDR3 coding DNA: TGTGCCAGCAGAAACATGAACAGGGCCACAGATACGCAGTATTTT.

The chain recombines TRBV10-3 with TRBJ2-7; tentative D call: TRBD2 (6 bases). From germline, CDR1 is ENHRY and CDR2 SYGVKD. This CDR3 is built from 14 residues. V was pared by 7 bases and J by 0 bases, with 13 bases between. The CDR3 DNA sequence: TGTGCCATCACAAGGACTAACATCTCCTACGAGCAGTACTTC. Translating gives CAITRTNISYEQYF.

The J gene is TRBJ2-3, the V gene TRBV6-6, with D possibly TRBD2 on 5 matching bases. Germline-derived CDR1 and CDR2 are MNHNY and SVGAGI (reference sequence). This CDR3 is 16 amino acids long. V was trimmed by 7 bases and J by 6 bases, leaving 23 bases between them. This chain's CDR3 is CASTVLRRVDFDTQYF. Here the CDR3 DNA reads TGTGCCAGCACCGTACTCCGGCGGGTAGATTTTGATACGCAGTATTTT.

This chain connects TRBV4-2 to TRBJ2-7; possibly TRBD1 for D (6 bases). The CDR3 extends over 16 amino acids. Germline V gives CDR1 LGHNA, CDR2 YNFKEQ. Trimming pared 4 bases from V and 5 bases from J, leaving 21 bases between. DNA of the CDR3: TGTGCCAGCAGCCCCCCCTGGACAGCCATTGCGGACGAGCAGTACTTC. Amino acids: CASSPPWTAIADEQYF.

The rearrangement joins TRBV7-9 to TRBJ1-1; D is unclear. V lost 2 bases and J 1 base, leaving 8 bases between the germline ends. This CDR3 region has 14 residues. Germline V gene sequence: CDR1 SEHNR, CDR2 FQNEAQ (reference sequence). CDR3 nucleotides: TGTGCCAGCAGCTTAACGGGTCAGAACACTGAAGCTTTCTTT. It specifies CASSLTGQNTEAFF.

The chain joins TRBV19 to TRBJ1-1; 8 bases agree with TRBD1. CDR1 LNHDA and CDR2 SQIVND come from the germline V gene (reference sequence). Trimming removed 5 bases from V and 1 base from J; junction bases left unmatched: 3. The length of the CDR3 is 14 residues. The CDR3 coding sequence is TGTGCCAGTAGTTACAGGGGGTCGAACACTGAAGCTTTCTTT. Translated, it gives CASSYRGSNTEAFF.

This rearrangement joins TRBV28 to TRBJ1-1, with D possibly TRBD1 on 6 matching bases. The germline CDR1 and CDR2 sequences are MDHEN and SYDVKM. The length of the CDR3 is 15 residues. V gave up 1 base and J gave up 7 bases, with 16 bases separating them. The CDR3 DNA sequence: TGTGCCAGCAGTTTATTAGGGGGTAAAGAGGTTGAAGCTTTCTTT. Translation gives CASSLLGGKEVEAFF.

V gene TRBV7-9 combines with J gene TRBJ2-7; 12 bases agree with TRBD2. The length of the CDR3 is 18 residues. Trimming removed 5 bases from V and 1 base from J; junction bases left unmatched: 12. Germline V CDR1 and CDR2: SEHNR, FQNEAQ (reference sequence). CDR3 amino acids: CASSPRGPGTSGSYEQYF. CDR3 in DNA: TGTGCCAGCAGCCCCAGGGGACCCGGGACTAGCGGGTCCTACGAGCAGTACTTC.

As DNA, the CDR3 is TGTGCCAGCAGCTTAGAGGGGGGGCGGAGAGTCTATGGCTACACCTTC. It yields the protein CASSLEGGRRVYGYTF. The chain links TRBV7-2 to TRBJ1-2, with D perhaps TRBD1 (6 bases). The CDR3 length is 16 residues. Trimming shortened V by 1 base and J by 4 bases, and 16 bases separated the two germline ends. In germline, CDR1 is SGHTA, CDR2 FQGNSA.

For the CDR3, the DNA is TGTGCCAGTAGTTTTGAATTCGGGTATGAGCAGTTCTTC. As protein: CASSFEFGYEQFF. V gene TRBV19 combines with J gene TRBJ2-1; unclear D gene. Germline V CDR1 and CDR2: LNHDA, SQIVND (reference sequence). V shed 5 bases and J shed 8 bases, with 13 bases lying between them. The CDR3 covers 13 residues.

DNA for the CDR3: TGTGCCACCGGAGTCGGGGAGACCCAGTACTTC. This translates into CATGVGETQYF. The chain carries TRBV15 and TRBJ2-5; no reliable D call. V was trimmed by 8 bases and J by 5 bases, leaving 9 bases between them. The germline gives CDR1 LNHNV, CDR2 YYDKDF (reference sequence). This CDR3 has 11 residues.

The CDR3 coding sequence is TGTGCCAGCAGCTTGAACAGGGGGCCTGGGGCCAACGTCCTGACTTTC. Encoded protein: CASSLNRGPGANVLTF. The chain is built from TRBV7-8 and TRBJ2-6; 9 positions match TRBD1. Germline V lookup: CDR1 SGHVS, CDR2 FQNEAQ. CDR3 length equals 16 residues. The J segment lost 2 bases and the V segment lost 3 bases, leaving 2 bases of the junction unmatched.

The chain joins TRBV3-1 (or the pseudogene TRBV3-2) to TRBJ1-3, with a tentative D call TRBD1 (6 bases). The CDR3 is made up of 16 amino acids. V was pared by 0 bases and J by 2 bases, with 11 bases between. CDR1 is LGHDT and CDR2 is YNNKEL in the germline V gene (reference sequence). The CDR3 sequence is CASSQEGAVPGNTIYF. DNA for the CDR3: TGTGCCAGCAGCCAAGAGGGGGCAGTCCCTGGAAACACCATATATTTT.

DNA of the CDR3: TGTGCCAGCAGCCCCACAGCGAACACTGAAGCTTTCTTT. Its translation: CASSPTANTEAFF. The rearrangement joins TRBV6-5 to TRBJ1-1; D unclear. V shed 6 bases and J shed 1 base, with 9 bases lying between them. The CDR3 sequence is 13 residues long. The germline V gene encodes CDR1 MNHEY and CDR2 SVGAGI.

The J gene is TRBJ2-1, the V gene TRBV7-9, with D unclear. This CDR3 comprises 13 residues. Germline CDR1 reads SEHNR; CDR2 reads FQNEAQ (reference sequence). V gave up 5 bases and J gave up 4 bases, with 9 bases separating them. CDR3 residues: CASSKGLYNEQFF. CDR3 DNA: TGTGCCAGCAGCAAAGGGCTTTACAATGAGCAGTTCTTC.

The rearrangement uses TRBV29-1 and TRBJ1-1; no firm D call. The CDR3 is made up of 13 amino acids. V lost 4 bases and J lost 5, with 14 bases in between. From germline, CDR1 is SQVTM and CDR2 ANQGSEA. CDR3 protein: CSVAQRLATEAFF. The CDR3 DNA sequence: TGCAGCGTTGCCCAGCGGCTCGCGACTGAAGCTTTCTTT.